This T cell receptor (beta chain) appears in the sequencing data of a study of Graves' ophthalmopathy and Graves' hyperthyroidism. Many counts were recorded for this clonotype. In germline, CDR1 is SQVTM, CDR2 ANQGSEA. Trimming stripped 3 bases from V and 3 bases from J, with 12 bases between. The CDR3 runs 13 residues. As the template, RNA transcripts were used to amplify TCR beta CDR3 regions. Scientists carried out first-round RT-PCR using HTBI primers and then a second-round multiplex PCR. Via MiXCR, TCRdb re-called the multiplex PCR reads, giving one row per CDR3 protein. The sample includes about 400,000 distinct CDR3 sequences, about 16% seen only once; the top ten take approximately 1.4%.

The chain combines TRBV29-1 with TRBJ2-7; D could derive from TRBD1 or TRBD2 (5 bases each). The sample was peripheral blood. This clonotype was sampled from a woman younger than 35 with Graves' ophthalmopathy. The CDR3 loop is CSVEGEQDYEQYF. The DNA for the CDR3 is TGCAGCGTTGAGGGGGAACAGGACTACGAGCAGTACTTC.